This T cell receptor beta chain originates from a study of chemoradiotherapy in HPV16-positive cancers. In its sample, this clone was seen once. The same CDR3 also results from other DNA sequences found in this sample. Some clones are missing from TCRdb's copy, which holds only in-frame ones; the method was immunoSEQ multiplex PCR. The top ten clones hold about 5.7% of a sample with under 7,500 clones, around 80% of them seen once. The sample was tumor tissue, taken from a patient who underwent chemoradiotherapy. The TCR was taken from a human donor with HPV-associated anogenital cancer.

The CDR3 bases are TGTGCCAGCAGCCCCTCCAACTACGAGCAGTACTTC. Its translation is CASSPSNYEQYF. The chain carries TRBV11-2 and TRBJ2-7; D not resolved. The CDR3 loop spans 12 amino acids. Germline loops: CDR1 SGHAT, CDR2 FQNNGV. V lost 5 bases and J lost 3, with 8 bases in between.